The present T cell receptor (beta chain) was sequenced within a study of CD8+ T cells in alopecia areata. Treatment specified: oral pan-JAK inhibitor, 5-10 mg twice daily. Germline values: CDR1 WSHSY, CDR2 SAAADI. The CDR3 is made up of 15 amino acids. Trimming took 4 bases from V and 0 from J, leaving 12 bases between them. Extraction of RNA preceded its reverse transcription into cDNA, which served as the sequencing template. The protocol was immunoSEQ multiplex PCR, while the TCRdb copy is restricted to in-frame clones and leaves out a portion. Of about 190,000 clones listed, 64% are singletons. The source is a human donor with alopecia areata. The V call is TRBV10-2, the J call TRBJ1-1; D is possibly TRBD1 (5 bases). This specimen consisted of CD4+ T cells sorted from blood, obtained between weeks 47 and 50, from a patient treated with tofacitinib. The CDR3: CASSGGRQMNTEAFF. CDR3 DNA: TGCGCCAGCAGTGGGGGCAGACAAATGAACACTGAAGCTTTCTTT.